What follows are 15 T cell receptor beta chains derived from one specimen sequenced in a study of cytomegalovirus exposure and HLA in healthy donors. Use of 60 Vbeta and 13 Jbeta primers characterized the PCR. Assay used: immunoSEQ multiplex PCR; TCRdb lists only in-frame clones, some missing. The sample carries about 120,000 clones, under 80% recorded once. The source material was PBMCs. The receptors were sampled from a woman aged 45-65 years in good health and CMV-seropositive.

This clone has more than one count but fewer than ten. V is TRBV19 and J is TRBJ1-1; D possibly corresponds to TRBD1 (5 bases). The CDR3 totals 14 residues. The V end was cut by 7 bases, the J end by 5 bases, with 17 bases between. Germline values: CDR1 LNHDA, CDR2 SQIVND (reference sequence). The CDR3 region is CASILDPGSTEAFF. The CDR3 DNA reads TGTGCCAGTATCCTAGATCCAGGGTCTACTGAAGCTTTCTTT.

Points on this clone: The limits of the CDR3 on the DNA are not certain, so only TCRdb's listed CDR3 is given. The chain couples TRBV28 to TRBJ1-2. The CDR3 extends over 12 residues, inclusive of both ends. Germline assignment: CDR1 MDHEN and CDR2 SYDVKM. This CDR3 is CASSSSDYGYTF.

This clone appeared once. Here the CDR3 reads CASSQESALAGGTGELFF. CDR3 DNA: TGCGCCAGCAGCCAAGAATCGGCTCTAGCGGGGGGAACCGGGGAGCTGTTTTTT. The rearrangement uses TRBV4-3 and TRBJ2-2; 11 bases fit TRBD2. The trim removed 0 bases at V and 5 bases at J, leaving 8 bases unmatched. Germline lookup yields CDR1 LGHNA and CDR2 YSLEER. CDR3 length equals 18 residues.

This clone showed up just a few times. This rearrangement joins TRBV10-3 to TRBJ1-1, with 7 bases that match TRBD1. Germline CDR1 reads ENHRY; CDR2 reads SYGVKD. J was trimmed by 5 bases and V by 0 bases; bases with no gene match: 6. The CDR3 totals 15 residues. As DNA, the CDR3 is TGTGCCATCAGTGAGTCTGGCAGGGGGGTTACTGAAGCTTTCTTT. Protein product: CAISESGRGVTEAFF.

The V and J genes are TRBV4-2 and TRBJ2-7; 8 nucleotides match TRBD1. Germline-derived CDR1 and CDR2 are LGHNA and YNFKEQ. This CDR3 spans 16 amino acids. Trimming at V came to 2 bases and at J to 4 bases, leaving 10 bases not matched to a gene. CDR3 in DNA: TGTGCCAGCAGCCAAATAAGAGGCAGGGGGCGATACGAGCAGTACTTC. Amino acids: CASSQIRGRGRYEQYF.

The CDR3 reads CASSVTGAYEQYF. In nucleotides, the CDR3 is TGTGCCAGCAGCGTAACGGGTGCCTACGAGCAGTACTTC. The chain links TRBV14 to TRBJ2-7; D uncertain. Trimming left V 5 bases short and J 2 bases short, with 10 bases between. The length of the CDR3 is 13 residues. From germline, CDR1 is SGHDN and CDR2 FVKESK.

The chain has TRBV14 and TRBJ2-2, with 10 positions matching TRBD2. The CDR3 consists of 16 residues. V gave up 4 bases and J gave up 2 bases; unmatched junction bases: 4. Germline CDR1 reads SGHDN; CDR2 reads FVKESK. In nucleotides, the CDR3 is TGTGCCAGCAGCCCCTTAGCGGGGGGAAACACCGGGGAGCTGTTTTTT. Translation: CASSPLAGGNTGELFF.

Only one count was recorded for this clone. The chain is built from TRBV2 and TRBJ2-1; possible D gene TRBD2, 5 bases. The length of the CDR3 is 14 residues. The germline gives CDR1 SNHLY, CDR2 FYNNEI. Between the trimmed V and J ends, which lost 5 bases and 8 bases, there was a span of 16 bases. The CDR3 DNA reads TGTGCCAGCAGTTCGTTCGGGAACGAAGATGAGCAGTTCTTC. This sequence encodes CASSSFGNEDEQFF. Looking up the rest from reference TRBV2 and TRBJ2-1 gives the full variable domain: EPEVTQTPSHQVTQMGQEVILRCVPISNHLYFYWYRQILGQKVEFLVSFYNNEISEKSEIFDDQFSVERPDGSNFTLKIRSTKLEDSAMYFCASSSFGNEDEQFFGPGTRLTVL.

This clone was observed a few times. The chain uses TRBV9 and TRBJ2-5, with D perhaps matching TRBD2 (6 bases). V was shortened by 4 bases and J by 4 bases, with 11 bases between the two germline ends. This CDR3 has 13 residues. Germline V gene lookup returns CDR1 SGDLS and CDR2 YYNGEE. CDR3 coding DNA: TGTGCCAGCAGCCTAAACGGGGGAGAGACCCAGTACTTC. Translated: CASSLNGGETQYF.

The chain has TRBV19 and TRBJ1-6; D is uncertain. Trimming stripped 10 bases from V and 2 bases from J, with 15 bases between. The CDR3 loop spans 15 amino acids. In germline, CDR1 is LNHDA, CDR2 SQIVND (reference sequence). CDR3 sequence reads: CATQREATYNSPLHF. The CDR3 bases are TGTGCCACCCAAAGGGAGGCAACCTATAATTCACCCCTCCACTTT.

V and J are TRBV6-4 and TRBJ2-7, with TRBD1 matching 9 bases. This CDR3 comprises 16 residues. Germline values: CDR1 MRHNA, CDR2 SNTAGT. The trim removed 4 bases at V and 4 bases at J, leaving 11 bases unmatched. CDR3 residues: CASSVPGTGNRYEQYF. The CDR3 nucleotides read TGTGCCAGCAGTGTTCCCGGGACAGGGAACAGGTACGAGCAGTACTTC.

This clone occurred a few times. This rearrangement joins TRBV9 to TRBJ2-7; D unclear. Germline-derived CDR1 and CDR2 are SGDLS and YYNGEE. Between the trimmed V and J ends, which lost 0 bases and 12 bases, there was a span of 4 bases. The CDR3 is 9 amino acids. This CDR3 reads CASSVVSYF. The CDR3 DNA is TGTGCCAGCAGCGTAGTCTCGTACTTC.

V and J are TRBV19 and TRBJ1-2; TRBD1 aligns across 9 bases. This CDR3 has 15 amino acids. J was trimmed by 6 bases and V by 2 bases; bases with no gene match: 7. Looked up from germline, CDR1 is LNHDA and CDR2 is SQIVND (reference sequence). For the CDR3, the DNA is TGTGCCAGTAGTATATGGGACAGGGTTCGGGATGGCTACACCTTC. Its translation is CASSIWDRVRDGYTF.

CDR3 DNA sequence: TGTGCCATCAGTGAGTTCGGACAGATGAACACTGAAGCTTTCTTT. It codes for CAISEFGQMNTEAFF. This chain uses TRBV10-3 with TRBJ1-1, with D possibly being TRBD1 (6 bases). The V and J ends lost 1 base and 0 bases respectively, with 9 bases between them. The CDR3 totals 15 residues. Germline V CDR1 and CDR2: ENHRY, SYGVKD.

The V call is TRBV2, the J call TRBJ1-5; no reliable D call. Germline lookup yields CDR1 SNHLY and CDR2 FYNNEI. This CDR3 has 12 residues. Between the trimmed V and J ends, which lost 3 bases and 3 bases, there was a span of 3 bases. Here the CDR3 reads CASSEANQPQHF. The CDR3, as DNA: TGTGCCAGCAGTGAGGCCAATCAGCCCCAGCATTTT.